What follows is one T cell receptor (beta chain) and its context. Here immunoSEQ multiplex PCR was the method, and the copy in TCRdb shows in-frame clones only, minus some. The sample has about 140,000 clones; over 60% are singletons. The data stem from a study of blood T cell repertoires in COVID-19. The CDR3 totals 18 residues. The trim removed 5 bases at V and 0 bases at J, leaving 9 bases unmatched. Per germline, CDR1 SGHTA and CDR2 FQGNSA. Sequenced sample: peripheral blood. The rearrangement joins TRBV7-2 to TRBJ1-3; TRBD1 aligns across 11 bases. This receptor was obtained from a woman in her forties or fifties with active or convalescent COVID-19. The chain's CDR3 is CASSRRGTGGSSGNTIYF. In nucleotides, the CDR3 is TGTGCCAGCAGCCGCCGGGGGACAGGGGGTTCCTCTGGAAACACCATATATTTT.